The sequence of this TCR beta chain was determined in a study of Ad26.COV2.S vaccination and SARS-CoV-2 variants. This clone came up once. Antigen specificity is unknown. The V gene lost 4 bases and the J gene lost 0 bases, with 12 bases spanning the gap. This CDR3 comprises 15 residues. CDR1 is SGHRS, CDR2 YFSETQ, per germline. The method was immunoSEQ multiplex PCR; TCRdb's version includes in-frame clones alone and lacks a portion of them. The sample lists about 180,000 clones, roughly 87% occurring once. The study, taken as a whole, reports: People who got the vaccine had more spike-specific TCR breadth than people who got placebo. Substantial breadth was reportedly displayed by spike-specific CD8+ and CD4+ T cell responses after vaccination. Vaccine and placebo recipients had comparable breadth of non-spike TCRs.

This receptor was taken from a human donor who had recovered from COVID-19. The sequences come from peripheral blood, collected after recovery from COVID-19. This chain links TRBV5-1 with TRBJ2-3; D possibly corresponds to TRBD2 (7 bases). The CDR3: CASSPGGISTDTQYF. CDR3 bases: TGCGCCAGCAGCCCGGGGGGCATTAGCACAGATACGCAGTATTTT.